This T cell receptor (beta chain) is from a study of response to subunit inactivated influenza vaccine (dated by TCRdb to between 2017 and 2018). Study-level background: Deep quantitative T cell receptor repertoire profiling was used in the study to track responses to a trivalent subunit inactivated influenza vaccine.

The paper's findings and limits, for the study overall: According to the authors, only a limited number of new T cells may be recruited by each seasonal influenza vaccination.

This clonotype was found many times. The antigen it recognizes is unknown. There are no base qualities to consult, and no much larger clone falls within one base. To prepare the library, RT-PCR was applied. This sample was sequenced with an Illumina HiSeq 2500. TCRdb handled the public reads itself, with Q25 trimming in fastp and clone calling in MiXCR, and kept productive beta chains. Rows matching on CDR3 protein sequence are summarized as one entry with the most common DNA and genes. The sample yields fewer than 200,000 distinct CDR3 sequences; about 10% were counted once. The ten biggest clones cover about a tenth of the sample. CDR3 length: 12 amino acids, cysteine to phenylalanine. Only the CDR3 DNA is retained, 36 bases long and in frame from the first base. Trimming removed 1 base from V and 5 bases from J, leaving 6 bases between the germline ends. CDR1 and CDR2 are read off the germline V gene as SGHRS and YFSETQ.

This sample comprised non-naive T cells sorted from PBMCs, obtained on the day of vaccination. In the paper's terms, the cell subset or site label means: memory T cell fraction. This chain is built from TRBV5-1 and TRBJ2-5; the D gene assignment is ambiguous. The TCR originated in a man aged 45-65 years who received an inactivated influenza vaccine. Donor details come from another sample of the same person, matched by shared clones. This receptor has the CDR3 CASSLSFETQYF. The nucleotide sequence reads as follows: TGCGCCAGCAGCTTGTCGTTTGAGACCCAGTACTTC.